The 6 T cell receptor beta chains below all came from one sample that was sequenced in a study of neurological immune-mediated disorders (dated by TCRdb to about 2019). Libraries were prepared through 5' RACE. These reads were obtained on an Illumina HiSeq 2500. The public sequencing data were trimmed at Q25 with fastp and processed into clonotypes with MiXCR by TCRdb, which kept only in-frame beta chains. Records with the same CDR3 protein are collapsed into one entry carrying the most frequent genes and DNA. This sample holds more than 70,000 distinct CDR3 sequences; about a sixth were observed only once. The ten largest make up approximately 15% of the sample. The sample was PBMCs. The receptor source for this set is a woman between 40 and 55 years old in good health.

The chain joins TRBV7-2 to TRBJ2-7; possibly TRBD1 for D (6 bases). V lost 5 bases, J lost 4 bases, and 18 bases lay in between. The CDR3 has 15 amino acids. In germline, CDR1 is SGHTA, CDR2 FQGNSA. The CDR3 here is CASSAEPGDVYEQYV. The CDR3 DNA is TGTGCCAGCAGCGCAGAACCAGGGGACGTGTACGAGCAGTACGTC.

This clonotype was seen ten or more times. This chain connects TRBV7-2 to TRBJ1-1; D is undetermined. The CDR3 runs to 17 residues. V lost 5 bases and J lost 3, with 22 bases in between. Germline V gene lookup returns CDR1 SGHTA and CDR2 FQGNSA. CDR3 nucleotide sequence: TGTGCCAGCAGCCACGGGCCGGACCCCAGGAGGGACACTGAAGCTTTCTTT. This translates into CASSHGPDPRRDTEAFF.

The sample holds many counts of this clonotype. The CDR3 loop reads CASSPGQGASYEQYF. The CDR3 DNA follows: TGTGCCAGCTCACCGGGACAGGGGGCCTCCTACGAGCAGTACTTC. The V call is TRBV18, the J call TRBJ2-7; 12 bases align to TRBD1. Germline assignment: CDR1 KGHSH and CDR2 LQKENI. The CDR3 is 15 residues long. V lost 3 bases and J lost 0; bases outside the gene matches: 0.

This clonotype was seen ten or more times. The chain uses TRBV5-5 and TRBJ1-2; a weak D match, TRBD1 (5 bases). The CDR3 has 14 residues. Looked up from germline, CDR1 is SGHKS and CDR2 is YYEKEE (reference sequence). Trimming took 2 bases from V and 3 from J, leaving 11 bases between them. CDR3 coding DNA: TGTGCCAGCAGCTTTAAAGGGGCAGACTATGGCTACACCTTC. Translated, it gives CASSFKGADYGYTF. Full variable domain (remainder filled in from reference TRBV5-5 and TRBJ1-2): DAGVTQSPTHLIKTRGQQVTLRCSPISGHKSVSWYQQVLGQGPQFIFQYYEKEERGRGNFPDRFSARQFPNYSSELNVNALLLGDSALYLCASSFKGADYGYTFGSGTRLTVV.

At least ten counts were recorded for this clonotype. The chain employs TRBV28 and TRBJ1-4; 8 bases line up with TRBD1. V gave up 5 bases and J gave up 3 bases; unmatched junction bases: 2. This CDR3 spans 14 amino acids. Germline V gene sequence: CDR1 MDHEN, CDR2 SYDVKM. CDR3 sequence (DNA): TGTGCCAGCAGTGAACAGGGGGCTAATGAAAAACTGTTTTTT. It codes for CASSEQGANEKLFF.

This clonotype was found many times. V gene TRBV20-1 combines with J gene TRBJ2-3; D may match TRBD1 or TRBD2 (5 bases each). The germline V gene has CDR1 DFQATT and CDR2 SNEGSKA (reference sequence). There are 13 residues in the CDR3. V lost 7 bases and J lost 1, with 12 bases in between. CDR3 in DNA: TGCAGTGTACCGGGACGGGGCACAGATACGCAGTATTTT. It specifies CSVPGRGTDTQYF.